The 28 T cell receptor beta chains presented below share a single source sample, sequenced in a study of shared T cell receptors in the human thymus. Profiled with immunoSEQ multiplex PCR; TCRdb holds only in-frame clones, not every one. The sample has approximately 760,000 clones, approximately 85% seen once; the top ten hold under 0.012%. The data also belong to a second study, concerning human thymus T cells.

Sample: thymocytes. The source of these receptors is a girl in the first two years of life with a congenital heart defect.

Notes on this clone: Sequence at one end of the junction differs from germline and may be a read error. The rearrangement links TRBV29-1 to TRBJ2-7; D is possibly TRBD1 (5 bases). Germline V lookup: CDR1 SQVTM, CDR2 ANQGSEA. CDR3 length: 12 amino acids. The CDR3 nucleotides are TGCAGCGCCTCTGGGGCCTCCGACGAGCAGTACTTC. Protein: CSASGASDEQYF.

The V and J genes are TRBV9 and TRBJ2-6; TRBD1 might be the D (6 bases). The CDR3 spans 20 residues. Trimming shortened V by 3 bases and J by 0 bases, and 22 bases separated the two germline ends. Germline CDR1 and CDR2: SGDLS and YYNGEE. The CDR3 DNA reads TGTGCCAGCAGCGCCAAAGCCCACAGGGAGTGGAGCTCTGGGGCCAACGTCCTGACTTTC. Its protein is CASSAKAHREWSSGANVLTF.

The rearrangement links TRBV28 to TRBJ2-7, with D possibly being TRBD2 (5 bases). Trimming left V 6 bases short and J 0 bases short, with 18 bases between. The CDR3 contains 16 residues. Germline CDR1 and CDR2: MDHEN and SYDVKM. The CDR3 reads CASRPWAGIPSYEQYF. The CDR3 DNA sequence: TGTGCCAGCAGGCCCTGGGCCGGGATCCCCTCCTACGAGCAGTACTTC.

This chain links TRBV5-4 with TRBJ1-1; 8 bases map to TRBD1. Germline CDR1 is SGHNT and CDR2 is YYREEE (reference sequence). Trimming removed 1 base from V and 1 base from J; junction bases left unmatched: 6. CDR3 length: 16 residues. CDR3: CASSLQDRVSNTEAFF. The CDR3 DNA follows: TGTGCCAGCAGCTTGCAGGACAGGGTGTCGAACACTGAAGCTTTCTTT.

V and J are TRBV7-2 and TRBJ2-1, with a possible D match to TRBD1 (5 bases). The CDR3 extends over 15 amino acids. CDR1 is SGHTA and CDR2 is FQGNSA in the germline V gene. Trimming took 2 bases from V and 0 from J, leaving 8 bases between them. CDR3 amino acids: CASSLQGYSYNEQFF. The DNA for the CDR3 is TGTGCCAGCAGCTTACAGGGTTACTCCTACAATGAGCAGTTCTTC.

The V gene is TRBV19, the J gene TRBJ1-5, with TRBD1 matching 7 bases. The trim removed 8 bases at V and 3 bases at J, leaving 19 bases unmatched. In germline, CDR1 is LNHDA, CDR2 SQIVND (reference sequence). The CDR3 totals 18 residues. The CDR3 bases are TGTGCCAGTTCGGGGAGACAGGGTGCAGCTCTACCCAATCAGCCCCAGCATTTT. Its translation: CASSGRQGAALPNQPQHF.

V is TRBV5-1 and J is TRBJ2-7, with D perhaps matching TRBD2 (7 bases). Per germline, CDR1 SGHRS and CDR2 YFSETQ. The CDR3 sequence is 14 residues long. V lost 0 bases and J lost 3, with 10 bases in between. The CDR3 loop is CASSLVGGLYEQYF. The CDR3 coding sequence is TGCGCCAGCAGCTTGGTGGGGGGGCTCTACGAGCAGTACTTC. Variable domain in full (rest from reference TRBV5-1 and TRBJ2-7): KAGVTQTPRYLIKTRGQQVTLSCSPISGHRSVSWYQQTPGQGLQFLFEYFSETQRNKGNFPGRFSGRQFSNSRSEMNVSTLELGDSALYLCASSLVGGLYEQYFGPGTRLTVT.

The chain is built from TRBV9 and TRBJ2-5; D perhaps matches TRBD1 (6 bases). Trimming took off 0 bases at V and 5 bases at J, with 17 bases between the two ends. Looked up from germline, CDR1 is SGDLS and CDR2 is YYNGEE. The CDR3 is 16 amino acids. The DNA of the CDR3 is TGTGCCAGCAGCGTAGCGGTCAGGGGATTAGGGGAGACCCAGTACTTC. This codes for CASSVAVRGLGETQYF.

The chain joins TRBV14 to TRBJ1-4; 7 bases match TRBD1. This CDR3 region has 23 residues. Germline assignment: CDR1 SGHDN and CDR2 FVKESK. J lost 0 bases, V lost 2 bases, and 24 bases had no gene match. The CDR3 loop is CASSQPYIQTGTASLATNEKLFF. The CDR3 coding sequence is TGTGCCAGCAGCCAACCCTATATTCAAACGGGGACAGCCTCGCTTGCAACTAATGAAAAACTGTTTTTT.

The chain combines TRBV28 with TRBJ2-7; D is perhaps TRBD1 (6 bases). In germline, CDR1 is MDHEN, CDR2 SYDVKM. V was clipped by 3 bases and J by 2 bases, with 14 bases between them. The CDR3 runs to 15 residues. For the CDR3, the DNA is TGTGCCAGCAGTTTTAATCAAGGGGGACCCTACGAGCAGTACTTC. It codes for CASSFNQGGPYEQYF.

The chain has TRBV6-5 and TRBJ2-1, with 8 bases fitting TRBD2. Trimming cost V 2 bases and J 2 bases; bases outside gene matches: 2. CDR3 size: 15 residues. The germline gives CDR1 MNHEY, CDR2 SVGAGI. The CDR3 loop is CASSYAGGAYNEQFF. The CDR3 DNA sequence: TGTGCCAGCAGTTACGCGGGGGGAGCCTACAATGAGCAGTTCTTC.

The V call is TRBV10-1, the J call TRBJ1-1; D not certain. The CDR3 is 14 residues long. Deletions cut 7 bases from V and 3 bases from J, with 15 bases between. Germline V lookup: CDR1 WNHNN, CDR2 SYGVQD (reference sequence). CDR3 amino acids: CASKESGPDTEAFF. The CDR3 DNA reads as TGCGCCAGCAAGGAATCGGGTCCGGACACTGAAGCTTTCTTT.

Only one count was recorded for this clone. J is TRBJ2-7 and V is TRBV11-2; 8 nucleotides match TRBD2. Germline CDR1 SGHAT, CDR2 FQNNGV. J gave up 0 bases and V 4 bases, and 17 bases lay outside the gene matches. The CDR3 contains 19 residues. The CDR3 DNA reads TGTGCCAGCAGCTCACGACTAGCGACTACGTTTGCGAACTCCTACGAGCAGTACTTC. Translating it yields CASSSRLATTFANSYEQYF. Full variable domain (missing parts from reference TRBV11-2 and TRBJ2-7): EAGVAQSPRYKIIEKRQSVAFWCNPISGHATLYWYQQILGQGPKLLIQFQNNGVVDDSQLPKDRFSAERLKGVDSTLKIQPAKLEDSAVYLCASSSRLATTFANSYEQYFGPGTRLTVT.

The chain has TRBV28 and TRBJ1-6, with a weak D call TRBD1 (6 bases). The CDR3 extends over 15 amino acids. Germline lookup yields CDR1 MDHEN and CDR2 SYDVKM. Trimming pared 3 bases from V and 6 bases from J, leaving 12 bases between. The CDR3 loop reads CASSLSGQRNSPLHF. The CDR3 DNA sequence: TGTGCCAGCAGTTTGTCTGGACAGCGTAATTCACCCCTCCACTTT. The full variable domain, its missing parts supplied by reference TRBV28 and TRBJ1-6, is DVKVTQSSRYLVKRTGEKVFLECVQDMDHENMFWYRQDPGLGLRLIYFSYDVKMKEKGDIPEGYSVSREKKERFSLILESASTNQTSMYLCASSLSGQRNSPLHFGNGTRLTVT.

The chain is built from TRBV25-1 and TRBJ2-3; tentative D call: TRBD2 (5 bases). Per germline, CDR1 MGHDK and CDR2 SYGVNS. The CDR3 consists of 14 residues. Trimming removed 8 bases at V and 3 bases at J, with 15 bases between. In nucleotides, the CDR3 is TGTGCCAGCGATGGAGCGGATGATACAGATACGCAGTATTTT. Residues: CASDGADDTDTQYF.

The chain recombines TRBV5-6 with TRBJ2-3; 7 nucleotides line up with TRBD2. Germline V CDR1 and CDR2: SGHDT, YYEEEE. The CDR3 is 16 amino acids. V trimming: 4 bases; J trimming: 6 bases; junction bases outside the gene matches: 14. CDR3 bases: TGTGCCAGCAGCCCCTCGCCTAGCGGATCGGGCGATACGCAGTATTTT. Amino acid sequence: CASSPSPSGSGDTQYF.

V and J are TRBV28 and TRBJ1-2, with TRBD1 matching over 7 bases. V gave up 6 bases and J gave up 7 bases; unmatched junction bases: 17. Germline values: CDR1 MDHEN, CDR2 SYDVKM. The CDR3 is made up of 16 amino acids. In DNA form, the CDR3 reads TGTGCCAGCAGCCCCGGGCACAACAGGGGTAGGGGTGGCTACACCTTC. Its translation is CASSPGHNRGRGGYTF.

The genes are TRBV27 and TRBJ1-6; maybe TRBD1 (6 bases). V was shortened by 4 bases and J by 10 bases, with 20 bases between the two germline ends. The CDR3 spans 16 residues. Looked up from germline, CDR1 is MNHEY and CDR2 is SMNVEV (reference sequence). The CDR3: CASSSYKTGWKSPLHF. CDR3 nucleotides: TGTGCCAGCAGTTCGTATAAAACAGGGTGGAAGTCACCCCTCCACTTT.

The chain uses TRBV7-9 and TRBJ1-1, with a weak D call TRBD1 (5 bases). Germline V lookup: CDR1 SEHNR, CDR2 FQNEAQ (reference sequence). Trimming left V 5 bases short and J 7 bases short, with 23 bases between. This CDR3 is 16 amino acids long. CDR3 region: CASSQSNDGGYSEAFF. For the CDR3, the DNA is TGTGCCAGCAGCCAATCAAACGACGGGGGGTATAGTGAAGCTTTCTTT.

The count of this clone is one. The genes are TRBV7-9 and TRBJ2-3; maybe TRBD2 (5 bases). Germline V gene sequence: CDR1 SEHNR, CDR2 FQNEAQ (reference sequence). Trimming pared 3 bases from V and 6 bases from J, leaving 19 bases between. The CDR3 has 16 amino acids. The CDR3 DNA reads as TGTGCCAGCAGCTTTATTAGCGACCACTCGCCGGATACGCAGTATTTT. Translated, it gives CASSFISDHSPDTQYF.

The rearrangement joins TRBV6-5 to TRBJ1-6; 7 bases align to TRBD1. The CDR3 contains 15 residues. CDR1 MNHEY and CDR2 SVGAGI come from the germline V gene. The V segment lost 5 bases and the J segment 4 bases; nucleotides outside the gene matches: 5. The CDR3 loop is CASSHPGQYNSPLHF. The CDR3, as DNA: TGTGCCAGCAGTCATCCGGGACAGTATAATTCACCCCTCCACTTT.

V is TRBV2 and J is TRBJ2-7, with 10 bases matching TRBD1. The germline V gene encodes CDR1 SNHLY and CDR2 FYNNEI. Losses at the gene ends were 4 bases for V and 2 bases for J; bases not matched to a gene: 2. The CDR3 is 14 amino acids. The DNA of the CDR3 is TGTGCCAGCAGTGGGGGACAGGGGACCTACGAGCAGTACTTC. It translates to CASSGGQGTYEQYF.

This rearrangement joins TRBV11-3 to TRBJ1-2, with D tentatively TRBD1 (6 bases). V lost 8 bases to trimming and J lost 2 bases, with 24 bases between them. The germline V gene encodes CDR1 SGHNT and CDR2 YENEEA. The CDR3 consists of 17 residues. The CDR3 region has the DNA TGTGCCAGCCCCCGAGCCCCTGACAGGTTGGGGAACTATGGCTACACCTTC. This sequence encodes CASPRAPDRLGNYGYTF.

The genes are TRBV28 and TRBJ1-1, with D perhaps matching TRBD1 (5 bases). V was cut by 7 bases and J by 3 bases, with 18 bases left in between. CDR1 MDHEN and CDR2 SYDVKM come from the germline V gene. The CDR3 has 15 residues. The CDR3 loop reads CASIHQGGQDTEAFF. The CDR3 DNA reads TGTGCCAGCATTCATCAGGGAGGCCAGGACACTGAAGCTTTCTTT.

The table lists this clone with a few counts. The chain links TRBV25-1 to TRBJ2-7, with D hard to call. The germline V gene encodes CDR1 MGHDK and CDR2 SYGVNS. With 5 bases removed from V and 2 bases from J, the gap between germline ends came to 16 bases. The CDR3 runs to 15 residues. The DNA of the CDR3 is TGTGCCAGCAGTTCTTGGCCCCTTTATCCCTACGAGCAGTACTTC. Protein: CASSSWPLYPYEQYF.

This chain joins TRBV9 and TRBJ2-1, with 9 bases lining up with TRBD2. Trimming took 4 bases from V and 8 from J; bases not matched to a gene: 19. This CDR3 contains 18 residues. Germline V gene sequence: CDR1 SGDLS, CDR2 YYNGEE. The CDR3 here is CASSTRQTAGTSSHEQFF. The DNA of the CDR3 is TGTGCCAGCAGCACACGACAGACCGCCGGGACTAGCTCTCATGAGCAGTTCTTC. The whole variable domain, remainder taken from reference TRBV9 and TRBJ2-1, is DSGVTQTPKHLITATGQRVTLRCSPRSGDLSVYWYQQSLDQGLQFLIQYYNGEERAKGNILERFSAQQFPDLHSELNLSSLELGDSALYFCASSTRQTAGTSSHEQFFGPGTRLTVL.

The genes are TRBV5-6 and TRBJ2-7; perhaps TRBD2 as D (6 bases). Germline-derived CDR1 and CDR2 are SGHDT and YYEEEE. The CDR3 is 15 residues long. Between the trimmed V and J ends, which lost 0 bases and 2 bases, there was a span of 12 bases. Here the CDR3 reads CASSLAGAQPYEQYF. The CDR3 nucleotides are TGTGCCAGCAGCTTGGCGGGAGCCCAACCCTACGAGCAGTACTTC.

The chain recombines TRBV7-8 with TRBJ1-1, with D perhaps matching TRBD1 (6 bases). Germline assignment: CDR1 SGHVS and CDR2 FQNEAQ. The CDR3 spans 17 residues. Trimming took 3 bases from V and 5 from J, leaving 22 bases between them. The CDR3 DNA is TGTGCCAGCAGCTTTCCTCTTGACGGGGGGCGGGAAACTGAAGCTTTCTTT. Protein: CASSFPLDGGRETEAFF.